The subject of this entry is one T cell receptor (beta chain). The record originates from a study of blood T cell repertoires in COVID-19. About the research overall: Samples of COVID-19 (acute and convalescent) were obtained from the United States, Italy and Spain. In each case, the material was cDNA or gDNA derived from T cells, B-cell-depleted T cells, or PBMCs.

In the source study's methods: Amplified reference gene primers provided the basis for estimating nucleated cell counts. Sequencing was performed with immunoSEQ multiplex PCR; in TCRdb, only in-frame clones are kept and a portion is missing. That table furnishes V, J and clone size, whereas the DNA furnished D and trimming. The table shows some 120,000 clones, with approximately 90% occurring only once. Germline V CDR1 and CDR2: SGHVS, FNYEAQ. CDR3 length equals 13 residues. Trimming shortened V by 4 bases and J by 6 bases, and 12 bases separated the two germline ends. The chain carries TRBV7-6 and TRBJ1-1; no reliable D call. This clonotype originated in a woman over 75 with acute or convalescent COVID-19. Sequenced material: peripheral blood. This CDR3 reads CASSSRAGSEAFF. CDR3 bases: TGTGCCAGCAGCTCCCGGGCGGGGTCTGAAGCTTTCTTT. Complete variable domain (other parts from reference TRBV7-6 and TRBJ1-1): GAGVSQSPRYKVTKRGQDVALRCDPISGHVSLYWYRQALGQGPEFLTYFNYEAQQDKSGLPNDRFSAERPEGSISTLTIQRTEQRDSAMYRCASSSRAGSEAFFGQGTRLTVV.